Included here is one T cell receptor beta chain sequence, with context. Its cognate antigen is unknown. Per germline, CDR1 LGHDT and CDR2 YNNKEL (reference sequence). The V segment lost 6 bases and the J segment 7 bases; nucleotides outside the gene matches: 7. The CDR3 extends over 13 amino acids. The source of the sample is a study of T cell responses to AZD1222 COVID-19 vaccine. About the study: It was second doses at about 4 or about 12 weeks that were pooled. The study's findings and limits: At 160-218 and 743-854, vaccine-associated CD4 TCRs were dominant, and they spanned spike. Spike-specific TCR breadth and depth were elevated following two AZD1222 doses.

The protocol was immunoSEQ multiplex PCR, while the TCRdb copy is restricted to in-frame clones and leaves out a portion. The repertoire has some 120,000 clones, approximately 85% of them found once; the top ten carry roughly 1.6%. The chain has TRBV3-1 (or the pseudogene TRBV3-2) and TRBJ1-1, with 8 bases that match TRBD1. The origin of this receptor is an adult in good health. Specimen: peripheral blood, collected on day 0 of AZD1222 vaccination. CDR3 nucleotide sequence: TGTGCCAGCAGTCTAAACGACAGGGGTGAAGCTTTCTTT. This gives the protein CASSLNDRGEAFF.